The 23 T cell receptor beta chains below were found in one sample sequenced in a study of shared clonotypes between healthy human individuals. Sequencing was performed with immunoSEQ multiplex PCR; in TCRdb, only in-frame clones are kept and a portion is missing. The table lists approximately 470,000 clones, approximately 84% of them singletons. Sequencing was done on a sample of PBMCs. The receptors were sampled from a woman aged 40 to 55 in good health. Some clones in this sample may be carry-over from other donors' samples.

Regarding this clone: With a much larger clone just one base away, this may be a read error. The rearrangement joins TRBV21-1 to TRBJ2-4; TRBD2, as called in the table, went unchecked against the DNA. TRBV21-1 is a recognized pseudogene. The CDR3 is made up of 13 amino acids. CDR3 in amino acids: CASGRGAKNIRYF. In DNA, the CDR3 is TGTGCCAGCGGCCGGGGGGCCAAAAACATTCGGTACTTC.

As for this clone: This likely reflects a read error, since a far larger clone is one base away. Other DNA sequences in the sample encode the same CDR3. This chain connects TRBV9 to TRBJ2-7, with 10 bases matching TRBD2. V gave up 0 bases and J gave up 1 base; unmatched junction bases: 4. The germline V gene encodes CDR1 SGDLS and CDR2 YYNGEE. CDR3 length: 16 residues. The CDR3 region has the DNA TGTGCCAGCAGCGTAGGACCTAGCGGGGGATCCTACGAGCAGTACTTC. It codes for CASSVGPSGGSYEQYF.

Note on this clone: Only one base separates this from a far larger clonotype, so it likely reflects a read error. The chain employs TRBV29-1 and TRBJ1-1; D not certain. The ends were cut back, 5 bases at V and 4 bases at J, with 8 bases in the middle. The CDR3 spans 11 residues. Germline lookup yields CDR1 SQVTM and CDR2 ANQGSEA. Here the CDR3 reads CSVSWTTEAFF. CDR3 bases: TGCAGCGTTTCATGGACCACTGAAGCTTTCTTT.

This rearrangement joins TRBV5-1 to TRBJ2-7; 12 positions match TRBD2. Trimming cost V 0 bases and J 2 bases; bases outside gene matches: 3. The CDR3 covers 16 residues. CDR1 and CDR2 from the germline V gene are SGHRS and YFSETQ. CDR3 residues: CASSLGLAGATYEQYF. The CDR3 DNA is TGCGCCAGCAGCTTGGGACTAGCGGGAGCAACCTACGAGCAGTACTTC.

The V and J genes are TRBV2 and TRBJ2-3, with TRBD2 matching 13 bases. Germline CDR1 reads SNHLY; CDR2 reads FYNNEI. V gave up 6 bases and J gave up 2 bases; unmatched junction bases: 5. The CDR3 covers 16 residues. The chain's CDR3 is CASRQTSGRPTDTQYF. CDR3 nucleotides: TGTGCCAGCAGACAGACTAGCGGGAGGCCCACAGATACGCAGTATTTT.

This clone showed up just a few times. This chain links TRBV23-1 with TRBJ2-2, with 9 bases fitting TRBD1. TRBV23-1 is given ORF status, its function remaining uncertain. After removal of 2 bases from V and 3 bases from J, the junction contained 4 bases not matched to a gene. The CDR3 totals 16 residues. The CDR3 reads CASSQGTGRDTGELFF. The DNA of the CDR3 is TGCGCCAGCAGTCAAGGGACAGGGAGGGACACCGGGGAGCTGTTTTTT.

The V and J genes are TRBV6-1 and TRBJ2-2; D is perhaps TRBD2 (5 bases). The V end lost 3 bases, the J end lost 4 bases, and 12 bases lay between the germline ends. CDR3 size: 15 residues. Germline-derived CDR1 and CDR2 are MNHNS and SASEGT. CDR3 protein: CASSDTDWATGELFF. The DNA of the CDR3 is TGTGCCAGCAGTGATACGGACTGGGCCACCGGGGAGCTGTTTTTT.

The rearrangement joins TRBV28 to TRBJ2-1; no definite D call. In germline, CDR1 is MDHEN, CDR2 SYDVKM. Trimming removed 2 bases from V and 0 bases from J, with 5 bases in between. This CDR3 is built from 14 residues. This CDR3 reads CASSLTNSYNEQFF. The CDR3 DNA is TGTGCCAGCAGTTTAACCAACTCCTACAATGAGCAGTTCTTC.

The chain combines TRBV15 with TRBJ2-7, with D perhaps assigned TRBD1 or TRBD2 (5 bases each). Trimming stripped 4 bases from V and 5 bases from J, with 12 bases between. The CDR3 length is 13 residues. The germline gives CDR1 LNHNV, CDR2 YYDKDF (reference sequence). The CDR3 here is CATSTVGVDEQYF. The CDR3 region has the DNA TGTGCCACCAGCACAGTGGGGGTGGACGAGCAGTACTTC.

CDR3 loop: CASTRGMDQPQHF. The DNA for the CDR3 is TGTGCCAGCACCAGGGGGATGGATCAGCCCCAGCATTTT. The gene calls are TRBV2 and TRBJ1-5; 7 nucleotides agree with TRBD1. V shed 7 bases and J 5 bases; nucleotides not matched to a gene: 5. The germline gives CDR1 SNHLY, CDR2 FYNNEI. The CDR3 is made up of 13 amino acids.

Worth noting for this clone: This likely traces to a read error, being one base from a far larger clone. The chain recombines TRBV30 with TRBJ2-3, with D unresolved. Per the germline V gene, CDR1 is GTSNPN and CDR2 is SVGIG (reference sequence). This CDR3 has 11 amino acids. V lost 6 bases and J 9 bases, leaving 13 bases between the germline ends. CDR3 in amino acids: CACSLNHTQYF. The CDR3 region has the DNA TGTGCCTGTTCCCTAAACCACACGCAGTATTTT. The variable domain in full, completed from reference TRBV30 and TRBJ2-3, reads SQTIHQWPATLVQPVGSPLSLECTVEGTSNPNLYWYRQAAGRGLQLLFYSVGIGQISSEVPQNLSASRPQDRQFILSSKKLLLSDSGFYLCACSLNHTQYFGPGTRLTVL.

This clone was recorded at least ten times. The rearrangement joins TRBV6-1 to TRBJ2-4, with D possibly called TRBD1 or TRBD2 (5 bases each). The CDR3 contains 14 residues. V shed 6 bases and J shed 1 base, with 10 bases lying between them. In germline, CDR1 is MNHNS, CDR2 SASEGT. CDR3 sequence reads: CASRPGPAKNIQYF. CDR3 in DNA: TGTGCCAGCAGGCCGGGACCTGCCAAAAACATTCAGTACTTC.

The rearrangement links TRBV29-1 to TRBJ2-7, with 11 bases lining up with TRBD1. J gave up 5 bases and V 1 base, and 4 bases lay outside the gene matches. The germline V gene has CDR1 SQVTM and CDR2 ANQGSEA. CDR3 length: 14 residues. The CDR3 coding sequence is TGCAGCGTTGAAGCCGGGACAGGGGGTGACGAGCAGTACTTC. This sequence encodes CSVEAGTGGDEQYF.

Worth noting for this clone: Possible read error: a much larger clone is one base away. The same CDR3 arises from other DNA sequences in this sample as well. The genes are TRBV28 and TRBJ2-1, with TRBD2 matching over 8 bases. The CDR3 length is 19 residues. The ends lost 7 bases at V and 5 bases at J; junction bases unmatched: 22. Germline V gives CDR1 MDHEN, CDR2 SYDVKM. The DNA for the CDR3 is TGTGCCAGCACCAAACAGCCCGGGACTAGTGGGAGGCGGGACAATGAGCAGTTCTTC. Translation gives CASTKQPGTSGRRDNEQFF.

Of note for this clone: This is likely an artifact of a read error, given a far larger clone one base away. Other DNA sequences of this sample code for an identical CDR3. The V and J genes are TRBV30 and TRBJ1-3; the D gene is possibly TRBD1 (5 bases). Germline lookup yields CDR1 GTSNPN and CDR2 SVGIG (reference sequence). The CDR3 has 17 residues. The CDR3 here is CAWSVRGRYISGNTIYF. As DNA, the CDR3 is TGTGCCTGGAGTGTTAGGGGTCGGTATATCTCTGGGAACACCATATATTTT.

The chain combines TRBV4-3 with TRBJ2-5; D uncertain. This CDR3 comprises 14 residues. The germline gives CDR1 LGHNA, CDR2 YSLEER. V lost 0 bases to trimming and J lost 5 bases, with 10 bases between them. In DNA form, the CDR3 reads TGCGCCAGCAGCCAAGATCTCAACGTCGAGACCCAGTACTTC. It encodes CASSQDLNVETQYF.

Here the CDR3 DNA reads TGCGCCAGCAGCCGAGGAGAGGGGCTGCCCTACAATGAGCAGTTCTTC. Its protein is CASSRGEGLPYNEQFF. The rearrangement joins TRBV4-1 to TRBJ2-1; the D call may be TRBD1 or TRBD2 (5 bases each). The germline gives CDR1 MGHRA, CDR2 YSYEKL. The V gene lost 4 bases and the J gene lost 2 bases, with 15 bases spanning the gap. The length of the CDR3 is 16 residues.

The gene calls are TRBV30 and TRBJ2-7; 10 bases are shared with TRBD2. The CDR3 is 14 residues long. From germline, CDR1 is GTSNPN and CDR2 SVGIG (reference sequence). Trimming cost V 1 base and J 0 bases; bases outside gene matches: 0. DNA of the CDR3: TGTGCCTGGAGTGGACTAGCGGGCTCCTACGAGCAGTACTTC. It is translated as CAWSGLAGSYEQYF.

V is TRBV28 and J is TRBJ2-1, with a weak D call TRBD2 (6 bases). Trimming removed 4 bases at V and 12 bases at J, with 10 bases between. The length of the CDR3 is 11 residues. In germline, CDR1 is MDHEN, CDR2 SYDVKM. This CDR3 reads CASSYPRGQFF. The CDR3 region has the DNA TGTGCCAGCAGTTATCCGCGGGGGCAGTTCTTC.

The CDR3 reads CAWSAAEYTEAFF. In DNA, the CDR3 is TGTGCCTGGAGTGCAGCAGAGTACACTGAAGCTTTCTTT. This chain links TRBV30 with TRBJ1-1; D uncertain. Germline V CDR1 and CDR2: GTSNPN, SVGIG (reference sequence). This CDR3 comprises 13 residues. The germline V and J ends were trimmed by 1 base and 3 bases, with 9 bases remaining between them.

Note on this clone: Since a far larger clone is one base different, this is likely a read error. The chain uses TRBV30 and TRBJ1-2, with D possibly matching TRBD1 (6 bases). Deletions cut 5 bases from V and 7 bases from J, with 20 bases between. The CDR3 is made up of 14 amino acids. Germline loops: CDR1 GTSNPN, CDR2 SVGIG (reference sequence). The CDR3 protein is CAWWGPRTKAGYTF. The CDR3 nucleotides read TGTGCCTGGTGGGGGCCGAGGACAAAGGCTGGCTACACCTTC.

The V and J genes are TRBV28 and TRBJ2-3, with D possibly TRBD2 on 6 matching bases. The CDR3 length is 13 residues. Germline CDR1 and CDR2: MDHEN and SYDVKM. V was shortened by 8 bases and J by 2 bases, with 11 bases between the two germline ends. CDR3: CASLGGSTDTQYF. The CDR3 DNA is TGTGCCAGCCTGGGGGGATCCACAGATACGCAGTATTTT.

The chain joins TRBV6-5 to TRBJ2-5; D is undetermined. The ends were cut back, 0 bases at V and 5 bases at J, with 7 bases in the middle. Germline CDR1 MNHEY, CDR2 SVGAGI. The CDR3 sequence is 13 residues long. The CDR3 bases are TGTGCCAGCAGTTACTCGACGGTTGAGACCCAGTACTTC. Translation: CASSYSTVETQYF.